A selection of T cell receptor beta chains follows, all from one sample in a study of response to subunit inactivated influenza vaccine. TCRdb redid the calling of the RT-PCR reads with MiXCR, one entry per CDR3 protein. The sample has 650,000 to 700,000 distinct CDR3 sequences, about 15% seen once; the top ten hold roughly 10%. The specimen comprised PBMCs from blood, sampled less than 13 days after vaccination. These receptors originate from a man aged 45-65 years who received an inactivated influenza vaccine. The CDR3 runs from the conserved cysteine through the conserved F or W. The D gene is left open where the match is weak. For some rows the clone size is stated as once, few or many, or as a class when expanded; others skip it.

TRBD2	few	TRBV10-3	TRBJ2-3	CAISDGLAGDTQYF	TGTGCCATCAGTGACGGGCTAGCGGGAGATACGCAGTATTTT
TRBD1	few	TRBV5-1	TRBJ2-5	CASSTTGAGLETQYF	TGCGCCAGCAGCACAACAGGGGCGGGTTTGGAGACCCAGTACTTC
.	few	TRBV7-6	TRBJ2-2	CASSLVLENTGELFF	TGTGCCAGCAGCTTAGTACTGGAGAACACCGGGGAGCTGTTTTTT
TRBD2	few	TRBV7-2	TRBJ2-7	CASSLGGGASYEQYF	TGTGCCAGCAGCCTCGGGGGGGGGGCGTCCTACGAGCAGTACTTC
TRBD2	few	TRBV11-2	TRBJ2-2	CASSLGTTGLAGGADTGELFF	TGTGCCAGCAGCTTAGGAACCACAGGACTAGCGGGAGGGGCGGACACCGGGGAGCTGTTTTTT
TRBD1	.	TRBV20-1	TRBJ2-7	CSAGDRYEQYF	TGCAGTGCTGGGGACAGATACGAGCAGTACTTC
.	few	TRBV6-1	TRBJ2-7	CASTTGASYEQYF	TGTGCCAGCACCACGGGGGCCTCCTACGAGCAGTACTTC
.	.	TRBV4-1	TRBJ1-3	CASSPGRASGNTIYF	TGTGCCAGCAGCCCCGGGAGGGCCTCTGGAAACACCATATATTTT
.	few	TRBV7-4	TRBJ2-1	CASSLVYTDNSYNEQFF	TGTGCCAGCAGCTTAGTTTACACAGATAACTCCTACAATGAGCAGTTCTTC
.	.	TRBV3-1	TRBJ2-2	CASSQRLARSTGELFF	TGTGCCAGCAGCCAACGGCTAGCTCGCTCCACCGGGGAGCTGTTTTTT
.	few	TRBV7-9	TRBJ2-5	CASSLGSPAETQYF	TGTGCCAGCAGCTTAGGGTCCCCGGCTGAGACCCAGTACTTC
.	few	TRBV5-6	TRBJ1-3	CASSLAGGAGNTIYF	TGTGCCAGCAGCTTGGCCGGAGGTGCTGGAAACACCATATATTTT
.	few	TRBV4-3	TRBJ2-7	CASSQELGASYEQYF	TGCGCCAGCAGCCAAGAGCTAGGGGCATCCTACGAGCAGTACTTC
TRBD2	few	TRBV12-3/TRBV12-4	TRBJ2-2	CASSFSGGRDTGELFF	TGTGCCAGCAGTTTTTCGGGCGGGAGGGACACCGGGGAGCTGTTTTTT
TRBD2	many	TRBV28	TRBJ2-2	CASRLAGGPTTGELFF	TGTGCCAGCAGACTAGCGGGAGGGCCGACCACCGGGGAGCTGTTTTTT
TRBD2	many	TRBV20-1	TRBJ2-5	CSAKRLAEETQYF	TGCAGTGCTAAAAGACTAGCGGAAGAGACCCAGTACTTC
TRBD2	few	TRBV5-1	TRBJ2-1	CASSLDGTSGRYEQFF	TGCGCCAGCAGCTTGGATGGGACTAGCGGGCGCTATGAGCAGTTCTTC
.	.	TRBV11-2	TRBJ1-5	CASSLGSRAPWGVSNQPQHF	TGTGCCAGCAGCTTGGGTAGTCGGGCTCCCTGGGGTGTTAGCAATCAGCCCCAGCATTTT
.	few	TRBV5-1	TRBJ2-7	CASSLDAGNFYEQYF	TGCGCCAGCAGCTTGGACGCAGGGAACTTTTACGAGCAGTACTTC
TRBD2	few	TRBV20-1	TRBJ2-7	CSARRLAYPYEQYF	TGCAGTGCCCGCCGACTAGCCTACCCCTACGAGCAGTACTTC
TRBD1	few	TRBV5-1	TRBJ2-1	CASSPDRGNEQFF	TGCGCCAGCAGCCCTGACAGGGGCAATGAGCAGTTCTTC
TRBD2	.	TRBV20-1	TRBJ2-3	CSASGLAGDGDTQYF	TGCAGTGCTAGTGGGCTAGCGGGAGATGGGGATACGCAGTATTTT
.	many	TRBV25-1	TRBJ2-1	CASSEWLEQFF	TGTGCCAGCAGTGAATGGCTAGAGCAGTTCTTC
.	few	TRBV5-1	TRBJ2-7	CASSNPGGSYEQYF	TGCGCCAGCAGCAACCCCGGCGGATCCTACGAGCAGTACTTC
TRBD1	few	TRBV3-1	TRBJ2-5	CASGDRAETQYF	TGTGCCAGCGGGGACAGGGCTGAGACCCAGTACTTC
TRBD2	.	TRBV7-2	TRBJ2-3	CASSSTSVIGNTQYF	TGTGCCAGCAGCTCAACTAGCGTGATTGGAAATACGCAGTATTTT
.	.	TRBV1	TRBJ1-5	CTSSQDGLGKSWHQPQHF	TGCACCAGCAGCCAAGATGGGCTGGGAAAAAGTTGGCATCAGCCCCAGCATTTT
TRBD1	many	TRBV5-1	TRBJ2-7	CASSKGQGSYEQYF	TGTGCCAGCAGCAAGGGACAGGGATCCTACGAGCAGTACTTC
TRBD1	.	TRBV4-2	TRBJ2-7	CASSLLQGQNYEQYF	TGTGCCAGCAGCCTCCTCCAGGGACAGAACTACGAGCAGTACTTC
TRBD2	.	TRBV10-3	TRBJ2-3	CAIRSRGGTDTQYF	TGTGCCATCAGGAGTCGCGGGGGTACAGATACGCAGTATTTT
.	few	TRBV10-2	TRBJ2-1	CASLSNYNEQFF	TGCGCCTCTCTCTCTAACTACAATGAGCAGTTCTTC
TRBD2	.	TRBV12-3/TRBV12-4	TRBJ2-7	CASSRLASAYEQYF	TGTGCCAGCAGTCGACTAGCGTCCGCCTACGAGCAGTACTTC
.	few	TRBV28	TRBJ2-5	CASSPPTVQGETQYF	TGTGCCAGCAGTCCCCCAACCGTACAGGGAGAGACCCAGTACTTC
.	.	TRBV5-1	TRBJ1-2	CASSLWYEGYGYTF	TGCGCCAGCAGCTTATGGTACGAGGGCTATGGCTACACCTTC
.	.	TRBV24-1	TRBJ2-5	CATSDDGPETQYF	TGTGCCACCAGTGATGACGGGCCAGAGACCCAGTACTTC
.	few	TRBV15	TRBJ2-3	CATEDRGHTDTQYF	TGTGCCACCGAAGACCGAGGCCACACAGATACGCAGTATTTT
TRBD1	.	TRBV29-1	TRBJ2-1	CSALLGQGYAYNEQFF	TGCAGCGCCCTTTTGGGACAGGGCTATGCCTACAATGAGCAGTTCTTC
TRBD1	many	TRBV5-6	TRBJ1-1	CASSFNRGTEAFF	TGTGCCAGCAGCTTCAACAGGGGCACTGAAGCTTTCTTT
.	.	TRBV4-3	TRBJ1-4	CASSYGRGEKLFF	TGCGCCAGCAGCTACGGACGGGGGGAAAAACTGTTTTTT
TRBD2	.	TRBV29-1	TRBJ2-4	CSVREGPGRKNIQYF	TGCAGCGTTCGGGAGGGTCCGGGACGGAAAAACATTCAGTACTTC
.	few	TRBV30	TRBJ2-2	CASFLGGPAGELFF	TGTGCCTCTTTCCTGGGGGGTCCTGCCGGGGAGCTGTTTTTT
.	.	TRBV5-6	TRBJ2-4	CASSRPAGIQYF	TGTGCCAGCAGCCGCCCGGCGGGCATTCAGTACTTC
.	.	TRBV6-5	TRBJ1-6	CASSYSSGSPLHF	TGTGCCAGCAGTTACTCTTCCGGATCACCCCTCCACTTT
.	few	TRBV4-3	TRBJ2-7	CASSQTRQGRVYEQYF	TGCGCCAGCAGCCAAACTCGTCAGGGACGCGTCTACGAGCAGTACTTC
TRBD2	few	TRBV20-1	TRBJ2-5	CSPSGRLKETQYF	TGCAGTCCTAGCGGGAGGCTGAAAGAGACCCAGTACTTC
.	.	TRBV27	TRBJ2-2	CASIYPGELFF	TGTGCCAGCATTTATCCCGGGGAGCTGTTTTTT
.	.	TRBV6-5	TRBJ2-7	CASSFNIVGPYEQYF	TGTGCCAGCAGTTTCAACATCGTCGGGCCCTACGAGCAGTACTTC
TRBD1	.	TRBV5-1	TRBJ2-5	CASSLFRTGSQETQYF	TGCGCCAGCAGCTTATTCAGGACAGGGAGTCAAGAGACCCAGTACTTC
.	.	TRBV20-1	TRBJ2-1	CSATGISYNEQFF	TGCAGTGCTACCGGGATCTCCTACAATGAGCAGTTCTTC
.	.	TRBV7-2	TRBJ1-1	CASSPVFRGGNTEAFF	TGTGCCAGCAGCCCGGTCTTTCGGGGCGGGAACACTGAAGCTTTCTTT
TRBD2	few	TRBV7-8	TRBJ2-3	CASRDGTSGSLISLDTQYF	TGTGCCAGCCGCGATGGGACTAGCGGGAGTTTGATTAGTTTGGATACGCAGTATTTT
.	.	TRBV28	TRBJ1-2	CASRGGYYGYTF	TGTGCCAGCCGGGGGGGGTACTATGGCTACACCTTC
.	few	TRBV12-1	TRBJ2-1	CASSDPGLGDSEQFF	TGTGCCAGCAGCGATCCGGGACTAGGGGATTCTGAGCAGTTCTTC